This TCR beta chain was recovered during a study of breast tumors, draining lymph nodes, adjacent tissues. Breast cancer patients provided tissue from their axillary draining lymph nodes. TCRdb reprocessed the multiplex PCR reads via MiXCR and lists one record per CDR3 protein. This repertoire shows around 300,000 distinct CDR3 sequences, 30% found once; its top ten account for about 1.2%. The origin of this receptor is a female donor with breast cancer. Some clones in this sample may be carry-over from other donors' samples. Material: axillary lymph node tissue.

The CDR3 nucleotides are TGTGCCAGCAGCGTAGGAGGTGGCGGGAGGCCCACCGGGGAGCTGTTTTTT. Amino acid sequence: CASSVGGGGRPTGELFF. The gene calls are TRBV9 and TRBJ2-2, with TRBD2 matching over 8 bases. J lost 4 bases, V lost 0 bases, and 8 bases had no gene match. There are 17 residues in the CDR3. CDR1 SGDLS and CDR2 YYNGEE come from the germline V gene. The full variable domain, rest sourced from reference TRBV9 and TRBJ2-2, is DSGVTQTPKHLITATGQRVTLRCSPRSGDLSVYWYQQSLDQGLQFLIQYYNGEERAKGNILERFSAQQFPDLHSELNLSSLELGDSALYFCASSVGGGGRPTGELFFGEGSRLTVL.